The sequence of this T cell receptor (beta chain) was determined in a study of CD8 T cells in ankylosing spondylitis. General observations from the study: Relatively rare in peripheral blood, disease-linked clones were also CD8+. Blood of patients with ankylosing spondylitis appeared to be characterized by a TCR beta motif of about 8 highly homologous variants. It was reported that disease-linked clones were significantly enriched in matched ankylosing spondylitis synovial fluid.

5'-RACE, quantitative and with molecular barcodes, yielded the TCR beta libraries. TCRdb re-analysed the 5' RACE reads in MiXCR, keeping a single row per CDR3 protein. The sample carries about 44,000 distinct CDR3 sequences, about 11% recorded once. In its sample, this clonotype was seen many times. Its antigen is currently unknown. The specimen was blood, either unsorted or a sorted T cell fraction (not recorded which). The receptor was isolated from a male donor with ankylosing spondylitis or in good health (not recorded which).

CDR3 amino acids: CASSHEGGYKETQYF. DNA of the CDR3: TGTGCCAGCAGCCATGAAGGGGGGTACAAAGAGACCCAGTACTTC. The chain joins TRBV3-1 to TRBJ2-5; TRBD1 or TRBD2 may be the D gene (6 bases each). The germline gives CDR1 LGHDT, CDR2 YNNKEL (reference sequence). The V and J ends lost 3 bases and 3 bases respectively, with 14 bases between them. The CDR3 has 15 amino acids.